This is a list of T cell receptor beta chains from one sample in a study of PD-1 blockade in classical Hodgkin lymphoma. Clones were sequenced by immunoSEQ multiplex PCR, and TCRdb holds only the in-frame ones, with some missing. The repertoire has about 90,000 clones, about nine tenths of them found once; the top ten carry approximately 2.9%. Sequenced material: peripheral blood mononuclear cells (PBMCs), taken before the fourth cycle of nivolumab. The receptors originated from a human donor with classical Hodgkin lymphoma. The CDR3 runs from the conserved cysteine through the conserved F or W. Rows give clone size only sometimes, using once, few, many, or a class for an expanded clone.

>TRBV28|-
CASSRLAGYSYEQYF
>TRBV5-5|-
CASSSGQAPYNEQFF
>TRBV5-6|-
CASSSGQPNSPLHF
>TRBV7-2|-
CASSSPSGGLSLAKNIQYF
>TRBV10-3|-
CAISDPGLYQPQHF
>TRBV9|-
CASSALGDGYGYTF
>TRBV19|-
CASSIRGPGRVVDNEQFF
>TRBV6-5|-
CASSYGGPGNTIYF
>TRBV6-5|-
CASSYQGNTEAFF
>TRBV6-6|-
CASSYSLNTEAFF
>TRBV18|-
CASSLGGMNYGYTF
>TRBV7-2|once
CASSLYSGDSYEQYF
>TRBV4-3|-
CASSQESQGDRGYTF
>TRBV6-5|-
CASSLDSNQPQHF
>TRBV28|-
CASSFKGLRVAALNTGELFF
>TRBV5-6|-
CASSLRGLQETQYF
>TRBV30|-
CAWSATDYEQYF
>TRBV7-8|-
CASSLGDRVEQYF
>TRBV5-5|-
CASSGGSPSTDTQYF
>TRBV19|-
CASSISTGYYEQYF
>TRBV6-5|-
CASPRGWGDYGYTF
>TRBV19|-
CASSGETSGEYEQYF
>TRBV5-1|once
CASSGGQDYGYTF
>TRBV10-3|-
CAVKGITEAFF